The T cell receptor beta chain under discussion was sequenced for a study of blood T cell repertoires in COVID-19. For the study at large: Sample material is recorded as cDNA or gDNA derived from T cells, B-cell-depleted T cells, or PBMCs.

Per the study methods: Estimates of nucleated cell counts were drawn from the amplification of reference gene primers. TCRdb's table, derived via immunoSEQ multiplex PCR, lists solely in-frame clones and lacks some. The D gene and trimming were derived from the DNA, and the V and J assignments and clone size from that table. In the table there are roughly 86,000 clones, about 85% of which are singletons. The CDR3 totals 13 residues. Looked up from germline, CDR1 is MNHEY and CDR2 is SVGAGI. V shed 6 bases and J 4 bases; nucleotides not matched to a gene: 3. The rearrangement links TRBV6-5 to TRBJ1-1, with 9 bases aligning to TRBD1. The TCR comes from a man between 50 and 59 years old with acute or convalescent COVID-19. The specimen sequenced was peripheral blood. The CDR3 DNA is TGTGCCAGCAGCCAGACAGGGGGCACTGAAGCTTTCTTT. Its protein product is CASSQTGGTEAFF.